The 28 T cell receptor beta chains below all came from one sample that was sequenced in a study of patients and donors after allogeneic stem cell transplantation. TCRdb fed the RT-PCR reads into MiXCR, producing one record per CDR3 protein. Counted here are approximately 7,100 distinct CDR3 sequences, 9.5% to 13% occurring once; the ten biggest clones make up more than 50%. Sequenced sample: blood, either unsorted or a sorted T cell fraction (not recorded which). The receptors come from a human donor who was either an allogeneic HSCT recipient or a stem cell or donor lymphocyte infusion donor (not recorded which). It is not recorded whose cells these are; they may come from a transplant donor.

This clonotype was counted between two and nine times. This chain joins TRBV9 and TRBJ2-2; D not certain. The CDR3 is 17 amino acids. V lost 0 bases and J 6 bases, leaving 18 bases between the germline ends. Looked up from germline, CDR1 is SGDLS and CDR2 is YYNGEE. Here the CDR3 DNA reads TGTGCCAGCAGCGTAGTCGGTGAAACCACAGAGGCCGGGGAGCTGTTTTTT. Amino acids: CASSVVGETTEAGELFF. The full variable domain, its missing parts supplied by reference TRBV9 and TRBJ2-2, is DSGVTQTPKHLITATGQRVTLRCSPRSGDLSVYWYQQSLDQGLQFLIQYYNGEERAKGNILERFSAQQFPDLHSELNLSSLELGDSALYFCASSVVGETTEAGELFFGEGSRLTVL.

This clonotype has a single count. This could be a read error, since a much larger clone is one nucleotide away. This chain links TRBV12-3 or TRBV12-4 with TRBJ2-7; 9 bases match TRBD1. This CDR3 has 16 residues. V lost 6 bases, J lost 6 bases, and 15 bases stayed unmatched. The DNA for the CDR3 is TGTGCCAGCAGCTCTACAATGACAGGGGGTTCGTCCGAGCAGTACTTC. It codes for CASSSTMTGGSSEQYF.

The CDR3 bases are TGTGCCAGCGAGGCGATCGCGGGGGCCCCCTACAATGAGCAGTTCTTC. The encoded protein is CASEAIAGAPYNEQFF. This chain connects TRBV11-2 to TRBJ2-1, with D possibly matching TRBD2 (7 bases). The V end lost 8 bases, the J end lost 2 bases, and 19 bases lay between the germline ends. The CDR3 covers 16 residues. Germline V lookup: CDR1 SGHAT, CDR2 FQNNGV.

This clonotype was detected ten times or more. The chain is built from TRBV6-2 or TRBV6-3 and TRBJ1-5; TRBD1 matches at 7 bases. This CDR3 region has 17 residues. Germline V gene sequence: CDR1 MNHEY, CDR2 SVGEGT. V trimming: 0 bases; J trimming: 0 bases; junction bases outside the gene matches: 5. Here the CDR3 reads CASSYSTGRDSNQPQHF. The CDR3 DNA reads TGTGCCAGCAGTTACTCGACAGGGAGGGATAGCAATCAGCCCCAGCATTTT.

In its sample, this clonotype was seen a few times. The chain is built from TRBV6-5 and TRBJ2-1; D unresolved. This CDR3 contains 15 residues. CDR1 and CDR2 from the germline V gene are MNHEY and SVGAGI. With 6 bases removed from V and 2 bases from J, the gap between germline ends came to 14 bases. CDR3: CASRLTLVPYNEQFF. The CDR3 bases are TGTGCCAGCAGACTTACATTGGTCCCCTACAATGAGCAGTTCTTC.

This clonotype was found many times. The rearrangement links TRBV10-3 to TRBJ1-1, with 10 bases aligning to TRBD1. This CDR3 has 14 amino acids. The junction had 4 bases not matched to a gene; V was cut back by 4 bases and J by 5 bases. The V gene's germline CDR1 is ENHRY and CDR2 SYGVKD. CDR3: CAISATGGRTEAFF. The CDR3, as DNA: TGTGCCATCAGTGCGACAGGGGGCCGAACTGAAGCTTTCTTT.

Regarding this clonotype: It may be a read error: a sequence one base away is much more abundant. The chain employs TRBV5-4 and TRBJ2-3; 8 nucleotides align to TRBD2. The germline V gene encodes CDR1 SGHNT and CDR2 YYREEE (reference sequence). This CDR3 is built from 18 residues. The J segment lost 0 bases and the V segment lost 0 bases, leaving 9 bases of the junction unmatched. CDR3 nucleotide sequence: TGTGCCAGCAGCTTGGACAGACTACGGACTAGCAGCACAGATACGCAGTATTTT. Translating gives CASSLDRLRTSSTDTQYF.

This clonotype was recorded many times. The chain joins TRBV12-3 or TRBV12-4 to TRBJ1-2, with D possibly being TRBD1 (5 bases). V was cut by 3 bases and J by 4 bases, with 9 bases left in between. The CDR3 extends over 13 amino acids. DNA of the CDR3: TGTGCCAGCAGTTTTGACAGCCTCTATGGCTACACCTTC. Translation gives CASSFDSLYGYTF.

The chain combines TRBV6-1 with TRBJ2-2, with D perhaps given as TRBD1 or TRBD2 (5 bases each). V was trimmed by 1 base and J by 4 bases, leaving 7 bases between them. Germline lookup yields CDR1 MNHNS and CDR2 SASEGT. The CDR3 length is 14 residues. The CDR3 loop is CASSEVGATGELFF. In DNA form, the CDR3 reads TGTGCCAGCAGTGAAGTCGGGGCCACCGGGGAGCTGTTTTTT.

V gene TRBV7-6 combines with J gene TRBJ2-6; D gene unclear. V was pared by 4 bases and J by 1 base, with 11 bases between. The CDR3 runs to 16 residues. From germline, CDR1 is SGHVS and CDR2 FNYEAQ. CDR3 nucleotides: TGTGCCAGCAGCTACGATTTATGGTCTGGGGCCAACGTCCTGACTTTC. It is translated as CASSYDLWSGANVLTF.

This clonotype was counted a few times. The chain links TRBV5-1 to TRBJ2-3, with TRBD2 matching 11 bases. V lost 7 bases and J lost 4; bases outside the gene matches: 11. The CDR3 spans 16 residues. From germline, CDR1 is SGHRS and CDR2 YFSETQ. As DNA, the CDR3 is TGCGCCAGCGGATTTTCTAGCGGGGGGTCCCCAGATACGCAGTATTTT. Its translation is CASGFSSGGSPDTQYF.

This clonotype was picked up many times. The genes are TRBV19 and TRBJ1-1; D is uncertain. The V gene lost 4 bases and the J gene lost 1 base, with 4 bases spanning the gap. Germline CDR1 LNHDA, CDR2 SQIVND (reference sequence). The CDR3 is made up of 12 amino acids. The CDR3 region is CASSTENTEAFF. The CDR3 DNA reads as TGTGCCAGTAGTACGGAGAACACTGAAGCTTTCTTT.

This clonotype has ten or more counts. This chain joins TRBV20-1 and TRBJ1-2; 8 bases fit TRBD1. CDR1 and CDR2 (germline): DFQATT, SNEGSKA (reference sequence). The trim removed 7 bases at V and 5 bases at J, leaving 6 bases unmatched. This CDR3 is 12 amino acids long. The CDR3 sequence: CSVPTGEYGYTF. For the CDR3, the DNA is TGCAGTGTTCCGACAGGGGAGTATGGCTACACCTTC.

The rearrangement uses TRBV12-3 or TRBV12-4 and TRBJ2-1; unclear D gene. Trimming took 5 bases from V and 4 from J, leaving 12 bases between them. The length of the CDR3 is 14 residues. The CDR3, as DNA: TGTGCCAGCAGTCCATCGTTAGGGTACAATGAGCAGTTCTTC. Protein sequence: CASSPSLGYNEQFF.

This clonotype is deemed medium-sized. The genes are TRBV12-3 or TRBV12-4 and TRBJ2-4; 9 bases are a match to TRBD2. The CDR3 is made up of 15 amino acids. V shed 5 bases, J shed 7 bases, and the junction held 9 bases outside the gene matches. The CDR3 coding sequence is TGTGCCAGCAGTCCATGGCGGGGGGGTAGGAACATTCAGTACTTC. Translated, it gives CASSPWRGGRNIQYF.

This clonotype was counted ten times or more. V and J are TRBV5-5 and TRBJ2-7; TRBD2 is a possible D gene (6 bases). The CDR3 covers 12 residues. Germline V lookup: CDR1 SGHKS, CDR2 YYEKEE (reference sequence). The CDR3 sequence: CASRGAIHEQYF. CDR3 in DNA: TGTGCTAGTCGCGGGGCAATCCACGAGCAGTACTTC.

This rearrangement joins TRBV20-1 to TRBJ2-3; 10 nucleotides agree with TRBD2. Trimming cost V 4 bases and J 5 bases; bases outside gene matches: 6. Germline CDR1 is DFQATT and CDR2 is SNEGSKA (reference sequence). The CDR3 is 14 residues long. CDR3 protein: CSAKSGGAGDTQYF. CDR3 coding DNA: TGCAGTGCTAAGAGCGGGGGGGCAGGAGATACGCAGTATTTT.

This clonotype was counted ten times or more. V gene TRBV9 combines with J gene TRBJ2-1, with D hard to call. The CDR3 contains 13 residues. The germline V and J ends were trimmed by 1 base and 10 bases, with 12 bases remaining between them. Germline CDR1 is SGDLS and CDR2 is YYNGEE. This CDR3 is CASSVSPPEEQFF. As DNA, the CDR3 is TGTGCCAGCAGCGTATCTCCCCCGGAGGAGCAGTTCTTC.

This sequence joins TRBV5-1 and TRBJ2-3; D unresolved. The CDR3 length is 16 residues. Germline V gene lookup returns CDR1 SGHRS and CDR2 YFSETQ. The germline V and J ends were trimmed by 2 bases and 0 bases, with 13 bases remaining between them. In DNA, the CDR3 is TGCGCCAGCAGCTTTGTGCTAGACCCTAGCACAGATACGCAGTATTTT. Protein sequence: CASSFVLDPSTDTQYF.

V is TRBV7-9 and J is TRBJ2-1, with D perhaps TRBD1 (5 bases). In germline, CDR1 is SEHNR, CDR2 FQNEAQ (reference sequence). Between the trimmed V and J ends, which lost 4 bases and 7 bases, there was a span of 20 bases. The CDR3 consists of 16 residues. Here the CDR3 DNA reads TGTGCCAGCAGCTCGACAGTCGGTCGGCGTCAAAATGAGCAGTTCTTC. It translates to CASSSTVGRRQNEQFF. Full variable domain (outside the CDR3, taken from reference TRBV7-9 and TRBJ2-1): DTGVSQNPRHKITKRGQNVTFRCDPISEHNRLYWYRQTLGQGPEFLTYFQNEAQLEKSRLLSDRFSAERPKGSFSTLEIQRTEQGDSAMYLCASSSTVGRRQNEQFFGPGTRLTVL.

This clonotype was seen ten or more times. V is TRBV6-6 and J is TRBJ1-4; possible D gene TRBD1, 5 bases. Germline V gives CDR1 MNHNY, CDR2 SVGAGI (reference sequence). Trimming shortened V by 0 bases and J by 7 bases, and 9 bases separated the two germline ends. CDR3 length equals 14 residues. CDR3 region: CASSYSGGSEKLFF. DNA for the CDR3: TGTGCCAGCAGTTACTCGGGGGGGAGTGAAAAACTGTTTTTT.

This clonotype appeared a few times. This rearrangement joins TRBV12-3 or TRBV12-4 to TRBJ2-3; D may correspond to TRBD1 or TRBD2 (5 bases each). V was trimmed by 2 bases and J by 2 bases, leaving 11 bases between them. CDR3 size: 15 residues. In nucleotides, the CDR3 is TGTGCCAGCAGTTTAAAGGGACCTTTCACAGATACGCAGTATTTT. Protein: CASSLKGPFTDTQYF.

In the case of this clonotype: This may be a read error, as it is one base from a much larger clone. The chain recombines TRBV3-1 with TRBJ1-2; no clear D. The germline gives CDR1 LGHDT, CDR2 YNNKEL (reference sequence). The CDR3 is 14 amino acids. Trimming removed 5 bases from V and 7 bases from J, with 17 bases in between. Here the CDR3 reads CASSVLTPPGGYTF. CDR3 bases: TGTGCCAGCAGCGTCCTGACTCCTCCCGGTGGCTACACCTTC. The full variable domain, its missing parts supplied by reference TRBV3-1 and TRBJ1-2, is DTAVSQTPKYLVTQMGNDKSIKCEQNLGHDTMYWYKQDSKKFLKIMFSYNNKELIINETVPNRFSPKSPDKAHLNLHINSLELGDSAVYFCASSVLTPPGGYTFGSGTRLTVV.

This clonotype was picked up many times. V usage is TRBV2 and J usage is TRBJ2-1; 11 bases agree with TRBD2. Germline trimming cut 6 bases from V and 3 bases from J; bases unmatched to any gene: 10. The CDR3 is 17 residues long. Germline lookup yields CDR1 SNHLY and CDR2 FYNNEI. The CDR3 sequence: CASRTGPSGGHYNEQFF. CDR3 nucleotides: TGTGCCAGCAGGACCGGGCCTAGCGGGGGGCACTACAATGAGCAGTTCTTC.

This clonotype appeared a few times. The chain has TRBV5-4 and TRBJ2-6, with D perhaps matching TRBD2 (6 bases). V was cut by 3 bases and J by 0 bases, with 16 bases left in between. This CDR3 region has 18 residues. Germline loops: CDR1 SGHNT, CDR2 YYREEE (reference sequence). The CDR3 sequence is CASSWEAGFNSGANVLTF. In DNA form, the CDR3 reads TGTGCCAGCAGCTGGGAGGCCGGGTTCAACTCTGGGGCCAACGTCCTGACTTTC.

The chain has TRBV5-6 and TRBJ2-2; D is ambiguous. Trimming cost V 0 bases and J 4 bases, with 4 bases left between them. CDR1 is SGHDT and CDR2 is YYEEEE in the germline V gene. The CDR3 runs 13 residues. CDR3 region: CASSLVPTGELFF. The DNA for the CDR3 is TGTGCCAGCAGCTTGGTACCCACCGGGGAGCTGTTTTTT.

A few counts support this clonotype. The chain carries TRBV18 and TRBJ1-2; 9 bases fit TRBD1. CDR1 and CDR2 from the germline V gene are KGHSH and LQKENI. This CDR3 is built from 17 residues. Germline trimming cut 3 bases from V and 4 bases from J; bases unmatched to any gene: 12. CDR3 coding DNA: TGTGCCAGCTCACCTGTGGCCTCGGGACAGGGAGGCTATGGCTACACCTTC. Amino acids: CASSPVASGQGGYGYTF.

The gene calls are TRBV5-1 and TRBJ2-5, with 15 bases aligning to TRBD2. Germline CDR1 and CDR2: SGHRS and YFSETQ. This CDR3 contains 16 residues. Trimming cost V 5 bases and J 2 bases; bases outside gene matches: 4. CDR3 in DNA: TGCGCCAGCAGGGGACTAGCGGGGGGAAAACAAGAGACCCAGTACTTC. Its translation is CASRGLAGGKQETQYF. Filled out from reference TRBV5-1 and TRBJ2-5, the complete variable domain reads KAGVTQTPRYLIKTRGQQVTLSCSPISGHRSVSWYQQTPGQGLQFLFEYFSETQRNKGNFPGRFSGRQFSNSRSEMNVSTLELGDSALYLCASRGLAGGKQETQYFGPGTRLLVL.